This entry lists 21 T cell receptor beta chains sequenced from one sample in a study of CD8 T cells in ankylosing spondylitis (dated 2017 in TCRdb). Study-level results and caveats: A TCR beta motif made up of several highly homologous amino acid variants appeared to be characteristic of blood from ankylosing spondylitis patients.

No antigen has been assigned to these receptors. Receptor amplification or capture employed 5' RACE. The sample was run on an Illumina HiSeq 2500. TCRdb trimmed public reads at Q25 via fastp, called clones via MiXCR and kept in-frame beta chains. Rows matching on CDR3 protein sequence are summarized as one entry with the most common DNA and genes. Recorded for this sample are hundreds of thousands of distinct CDR3 sequences; more than 9.5% of them occurred a single time. Together, the top ten hold about 6.5% of the sample. The specimen was blood, either unsorted or a sorted T cell fraction (not recorded which). The receptors stem from a male donor with ankylosing spondylitis.

V usage is TRBV11-2 and J usage is TRBJ1-1; D gene ambiguous. This CDR3 contains 14 residues. Trimming removed 0 bases from V and 4 bases from J, with 9 bases in between. Germline V gives CDR1 SGHAT, CDR2 FQNNGV. CDR3 DNA sequence: TGTGCCAGCAGCTTAGAGGGAAGGGTCACTGAAGCTTTCTTT. Translating it yields CASSLEGRVTEAFF. The full variable domain, completed using reference TRBV11-2 and TRBJ1-1, is EAGVAQSPRYKIIEKRQSVAFWCNPISGHATLYWYQQILGQGPKLLIQFQNNGVVDDSQLPKDRFSAERLKGVDSTLKIQPAKLEDSAVYLCASSLEGRVTEAFFGQGTRLTVV.

V usage is TRBV20-1 and J usage is TRBJ1-1; 7 positions agree with TRBD1. The CDR3 totals 14 residues. The V segment lost 5 bases and the J segment 0 bases; nucleotides outside the gene matches: 6. Germline CDR1 is DFQATT and CDR2 is SNEGSKA (reference sequence). The CDR3 spells CSAPARGMNTEAFF. The CDR3 nucleotides read TGCAGTGCTCCAGCCAGGGGGATGAACACTGAAGCTTTCTTT.

This clonotype showed up just a few times. The V gene is TRBV7-9, the J gene TRBJ2-2; D is perhaps TRBD1 or TRBD2 (5 bases each). Germline V gives CDR1 SEHNR, CDR2 FQNEAQ (reference sequence). This CDR3 contains 14 residues. With 4 bases removed from V and 2 bases from J, the gap between germline ends came to 8 bases. Written as DNA, the CDR3 is TGTGCCAGCAGCTGGGGACGAAACACCGGGGAGCTGTTTTTT. Residues: CASSWGRNTGELFF.

This clonotype was picked up a small number of times. CDR3 in DNA: TGCGCCAGTAACCGGGACAGGGTAGCCGAGCAGTACTTC. Translating gives CASNRDRVAEQYF. The chain links TRBV10-2 to TRBJ2-7, with 9 bases aligning to TRBD1. Germline lookup yields CDR1 WSHSY and CDR2 SAAADI. The CDR3 contains 13 residues. Losses at the gene ends were 9 bases for V and 6 bases for J; bases not matched to a gene: 9.

CDR3 residues: CASSLGSSVQETQYF. The CDR3 coding sequence is TGTGCCAGCAGCTTAGGATCCAGCGTCCAAGAGACCCAGTACTTC. This chain uses TRBV7-9 with TRBJ2-5; D remains ambiguous. Looked up from germline, CDR1 is SEHNR and CDR2 is FQNEAQ (reference sequence). CDR3 length: 15 residues. Trimming shortened V by 1 base and J by 1 base, and 10 bases separated the two germline ends.

This clonotype has only a few counts. The gene calls are TRBV11-3 and TRBJ2-5; no clear D. CDR1 SGHNT and CDR2 YENEEA come from the germline V gene. V dropped 0 bases and J dropped 1 base, with 9 bases sitting between them. The CDR3 contains 15 residues. CDR3 sequence reads: CASSLEARSQETQYF. The CDR3 DNA sequence: TGTGCCAGCAGCTTAGAGGCCAGGAGCCAAGAGACCCAGTACTTC. Complete variable domain (other parts from reference TRBV11-3 and TRBJ2-5): EAGVVQSPRYKIIEKKQPVAFWCNPISGHNTLYWYLQNLGQGPELLIRYENEEAVDDSQLPKDRFSAERLKGVDSTLKIQPAELGDSAVYLCASSLEARSQETQYFGPGTRLLVL.

This chain connects TRBV20-1 to TRBJ1-4; D gene unclear. Per germline, CDR1 DFQATT and CDR2 SNEGSKA (reference sequence). The CDR3 sequence is 14 residues long. Trimming took off 1 base at V and 5 bases at J, with 11 bases between the two ends. CDR3 region: CSARVEARNEKLFF. CDR3 nucleotides: TGCAGTGCTAGAGTAGAGGCAAGAAATGAAAAACTGTTTTTT.

At least ten counts were recorded for this clonotype. The rearrangement uses TRBV10-2 and TRBJ1-3, with D perhaps matching TRBD1 (5 bases). Germline CDR1 and CDR2: WSHSY and SAAADI. The CDR3 covers 19 residues. Trimming took off 6 bases at V and 4 bases at J, with 28 bases between the two ends. CDR3 in DNA: TGCGCCAGCAGCGACCTTCCGGGACCCCTGTCTTTGTCCGGAAACACCATATATTTT. It is translated as CASSDLPGPLSLSGNTIYF.

This clonotype was counted at least ten times. The gene calls are TRBV12-3 or TRBV12-4 and TRBJ1-1; unclear D gene. This CDR3 is 15 amino acids long. The V end was cut by 5 bases, the J end by 4 bases, with 17 bases between. The CDR3 loop reads CASSPSGRESTEAFF. The CDR3 nucleotides are TGTGCCAGCAGTCCTAGCGGACGTGAGAGCACTGAAGCTTTCTTT.

This clonotype was recorded a few times. V is TRBV9 and J is TRBJ2-1, with D hard to call. With 0 bases removed from V and 3 bases from J, the gap between germline ends came to 16 bases. The CDR3 has 17 residues. Germline V CDR1 and CDR2: SGDLS, YYNGEE. The CDR3 loop is CASSVDFIKGIYNEQFF. The CDR3 nucleotides read TGTGCCAGCAGCGTAGATTTCATAAAGGGTATCTACAATGAGCAGTTCTTC. The whole variable domain, filled in from reference TRBV9 and TRBJ2-1, reads DSGVTQTPKHLITATGQRVTLRCSPRSGDLSVYWYQQSLDQGLQFLIQYYNGEERAKGNILERFSAQQFPDLHSELNLSSLELGDSALYFCASSVDFIKGIYNEQFFGPGTRLTVL.

In this sample, this clonotype turned up a few times. V usage is TRBV20-1 and J usage is TRBJ1-5; D remains unclear. CDR1 and CDR2 from the germline V gene are DFQATT and SNEGSKA (reference sequence). This CDR3 comprises 16 residues. The V end was cut by 0 bases, the J end by 0 bases, with 12 bases between. CDR3 in amino acids: CSARDARTYSNQPQHF. In DNA form, the CDR3 reads TGCAGTGCTAGAGATGCGAGAACGTATAGCAATCAGCCCCAGCATTTT.

The genes are TRBV30 and TRBJ1-6; D unresolved. Between the trimmed V and J ends, which lost 1 base and 5 bases, there was a span of 6 bases. The CDR3 has 13 residues. CDR1 GTSNPN and CDR2 SVGIG come from the germline V gene (reference sequence). The CDR3 here is CAWSGSDNSPLHF. The CDR3 DNA reads TGTGCCTGGAGTGGATCCGATAATTCACCCCTCCACTTT. Complete variable domain (other parts from reference TRBV30 and TRBJ1-6): SQTIHQWPATLVQPVGSPLSLECTVEGTSNPNLYWYRQAAGRGLQLLFYSVGIGQISSEVPQNLSASRPQDRQFILSSKKLLLSDSGFYLCAWSGSDNSPLHFGNGTRLTVT.

At least ten counts were recorded for this clonotype. The genes are TRBV2 and TRBJ2-1; 9 bases line up with TRBD2. V lost 4 bases, J lost 7 bases, and 5 bases stayed unmatched. This CDR3 is built from 14 residues. CDR1 and CDR2 from the germline V gene are SNHLY and FYNNEI. The CDR3, as DNA: TGTGCCAGCAGTGGTGGACTAGCGCTGAATGAGCAGTTCTTC. Amino acids: CASSGGLALNEQFF.

This clonotype was detected only a few times. The V and J genes are TRBV6-7 and TRBJ2-5, with a possible D match to TRBD1 (6 bases). TRBV6-7 is placed among ORFs of uncertain function. This CDR3 spans 15 amino acids. V lost 3 bases to trimming and J lost 3 bases, with 14 bases between them. The CDR3, as DNA: TGTGCCAGCAGTTATGCCACAGGGACCGAAGAGACCCAGTACTTC. Residues: CASSYATGTEETQYF.

The chain recombines TRBV18 with TRBJ2-3, with D possibly being TRBD2 (6 bases). Trimming removed 2 bases from V and 3 bases from J, with 12 bases in between. Germline values: CDR1 KGHSH, CDR2 LQKENI. The CDR3 has 15 residues. CDR3 loop: CASSPGGFKTDTQYF. CDR3 nucleotide sequence: TGTGCCAGCTCACCAGGAGGGTTTAAGACAGATACGCAGTATTTT.

The sample holds a few counts of this clonotype. V gene TRBV15 combines with J gene TRBJ1-2, with D perhaps TRBD1 (6 bases). The germline V gene encodes CDR1 LNHNV and CDR2 YYDKDF (reference sequence). The CDR3 extends over 14 amino acids. Trimming left V 0 bases short and J 7 bases short, with 12 bases between. CDR3 loop: CATSRDLGGGGYTF. CDR3 nucleotides: TGTGCCACCAGCAGAGATCTAGGAGGGGGTGGCTACACCTTC.

As for this clonotype: A read error may explain this, as a much larger clone is one base away. The chain employs TRBV7-2 and TRBJ2-3; unclear D gene. CDR1 is SGHTA, CDR2 FQGNSA, per germline. V lost 6 bases and J lost 4, with 17 bases in between. The CDR3 is 15 residues long. CDR3 DNA: TGTGCCAGCAGTCCTTACCGGACCTACTCAGATACGCAGTATTTT. This translates into CASSPYRTYSDTQYF.

This clonotype has only a few counts. The chain employs TRBV12-3 or TRBV12-4 and TRBJ1-6, with 8 positions matching TRBD1. This CDR3 spans 18 amino acids. Trimming cost V 5 bases and J 0 bases; bases outside gene matches: 9. The CDR3, as DNA: TGTGCCAGCAGTGGGGGACAGGTCTTGAGCTCCTATAATTCACCCCTCCACTTT. This sequence encodes CASSGGQVLSSYNSPLHF.

This rearrangement joins TRBV10-1 to TRBJ1-1; TRBD1 aligns across 10 bases. CDR1 and CDR2 from the germline V gene are WNHNN and SYGVQD (reference sequence). After removal of 4 bases from V and 6 bases from J, the junction contained 2 bases not matched to a gene. The CDR3 runs 13 residues. In nucleotides, the CDR3 is TGCGCCAGCAGTGGACAGGGGGCCGCTGAAGCTTTCTTT. Translation: CASSGQGAAEAFF.

The chain carries TRBV20-1 and TRBJ2-3, with 9 bases matching TRBD2. The CDR3 runs to 17 residues. Germline CDR1 reads DFQATT; CDR2 reads SNEGSKA (reference sequence). Unmatched junction bases numbered 16, after V lost 3 bases and J lost 6 bases. CDR3 DNA sequence: TGCAGTGCTAGTGTGTGGCCAGATCTAGCGGGATCGGATACGCAGTATTTT. Its translation: CSASVWPDLAGSDTQYF.

The genes are TRBV5-1 and TRBJ2-2, with D perhaps TRBD1 (5 bases). Germline CDR1 is SGHRS and CDR2 is YFSETQ. The V end was cut by 4 bases, the J end by 1 base, with 14 bases between. The length of the CDR3 is 16 residues. The CDR3 protein is CASSPPAGMNTGELFF. CDR3 bases: TGCGCCAGCAGCCCCCCGGCAGGGATGAACACCGGGGAGCTGTTTTTT.